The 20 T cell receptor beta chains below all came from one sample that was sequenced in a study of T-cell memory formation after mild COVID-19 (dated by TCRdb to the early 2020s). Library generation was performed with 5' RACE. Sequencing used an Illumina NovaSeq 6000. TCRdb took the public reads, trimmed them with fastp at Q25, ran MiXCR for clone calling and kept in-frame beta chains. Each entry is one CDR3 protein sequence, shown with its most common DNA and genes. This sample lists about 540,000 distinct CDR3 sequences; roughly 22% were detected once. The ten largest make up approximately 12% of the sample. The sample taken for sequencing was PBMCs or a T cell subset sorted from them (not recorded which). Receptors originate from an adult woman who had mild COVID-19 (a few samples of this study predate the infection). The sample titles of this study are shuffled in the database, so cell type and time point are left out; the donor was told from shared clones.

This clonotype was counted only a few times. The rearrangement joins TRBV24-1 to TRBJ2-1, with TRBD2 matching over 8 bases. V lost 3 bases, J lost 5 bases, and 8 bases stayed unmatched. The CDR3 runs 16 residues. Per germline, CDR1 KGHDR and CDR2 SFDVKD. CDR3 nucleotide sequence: TGTGCCACCAGTGATCGGATGGGGACTAGAGACAATGAGCAGTTCTTC. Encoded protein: CATSDRMGTRDNEQFF.

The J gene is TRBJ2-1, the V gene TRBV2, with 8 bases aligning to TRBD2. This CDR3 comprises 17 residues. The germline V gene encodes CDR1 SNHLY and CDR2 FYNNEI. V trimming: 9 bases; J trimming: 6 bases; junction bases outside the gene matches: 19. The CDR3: CARASGGKAVRSNEQFF. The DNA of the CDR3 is TGTGCCAGGGCTTCGGGAGGGAAGGCTGTGAGGTCCAATGAGCAGTTCTTC. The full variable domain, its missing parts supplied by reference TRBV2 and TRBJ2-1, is EPEVTQTPSHQVTQMGQEVILRCVPISNHLYFYWYRQILGQKVEFLVSFYNNEISEKSEIFDDQFSVERPDGSNFTLKIRSTKLEDSAMYFCARASGGKAVRSNEQFFGPGTRLTVL.

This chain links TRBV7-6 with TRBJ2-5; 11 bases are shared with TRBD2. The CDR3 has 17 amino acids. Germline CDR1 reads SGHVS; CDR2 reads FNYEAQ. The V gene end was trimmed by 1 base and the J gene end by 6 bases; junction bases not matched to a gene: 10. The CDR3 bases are TGTGCCAGCAGCTTAGAAGGCCCAACTAGCGGGAGAAAGACCCAGTACTTC. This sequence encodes CASSLEGPTSGRKTQYF.

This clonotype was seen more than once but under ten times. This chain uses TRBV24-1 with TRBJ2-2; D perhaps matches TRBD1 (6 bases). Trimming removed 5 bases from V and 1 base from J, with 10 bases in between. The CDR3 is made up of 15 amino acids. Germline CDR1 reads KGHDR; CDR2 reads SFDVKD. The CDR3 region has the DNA TGTGCCACCAGTGGACCGGGACAGAACACCGGGGAGCTGTTTTTT. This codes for CATSGPGQNTGELFF.

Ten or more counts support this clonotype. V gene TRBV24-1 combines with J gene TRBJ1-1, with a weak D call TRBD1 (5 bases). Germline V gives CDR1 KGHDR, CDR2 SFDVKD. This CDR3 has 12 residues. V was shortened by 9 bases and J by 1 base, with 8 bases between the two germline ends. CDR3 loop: CATSGGNTEAFF. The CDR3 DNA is TGTGCCACCTCGGGGGGGAACACTGAAGCTTTCTTT.

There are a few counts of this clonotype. This chain's CDR3 is CATSDSGTGAYEQYF. CDR3 nucleotide sequence: TGTGCCACCAGTGATTCCGGGACAGGGGCCTACGAGCAGTACTTC. The V and J genes are TRBV24-1 and TRBJ2-7, with 10 bases lining up with TRBD1. V gave up 2 bases and J gave up 2 bases; unmatched junction bases: 2. Germline V gene lookup returns CDR1 KGHDR and CDR2 SFDVKD. CDR3 length equals 15 residues.

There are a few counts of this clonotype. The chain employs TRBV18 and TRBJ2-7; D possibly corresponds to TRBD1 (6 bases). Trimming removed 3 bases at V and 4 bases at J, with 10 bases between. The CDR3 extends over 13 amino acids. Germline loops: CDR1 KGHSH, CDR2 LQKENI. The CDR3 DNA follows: TGTGCCAGCTCACCGCGACAGGCTTACGAGCAGTACTTC. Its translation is CASSPRQAYEQYF.

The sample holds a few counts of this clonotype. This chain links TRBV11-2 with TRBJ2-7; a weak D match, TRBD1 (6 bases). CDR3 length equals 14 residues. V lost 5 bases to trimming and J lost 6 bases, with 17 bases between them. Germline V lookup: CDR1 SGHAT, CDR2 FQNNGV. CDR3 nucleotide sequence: TGTGCCAGCAGCCTGGGCACAGGGCGAGGCGAGCAGTACTTC. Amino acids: CASSLGTGRGEQYF.

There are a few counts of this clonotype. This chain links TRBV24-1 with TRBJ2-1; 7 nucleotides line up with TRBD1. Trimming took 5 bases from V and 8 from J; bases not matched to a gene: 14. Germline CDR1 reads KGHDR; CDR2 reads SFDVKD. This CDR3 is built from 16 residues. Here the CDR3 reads CATSGKTGWISDEQFF. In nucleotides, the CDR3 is TGTGCCACCAGTGGCAAGACAGGGTGGATTAGCGATGAGCAGTTCTTC.

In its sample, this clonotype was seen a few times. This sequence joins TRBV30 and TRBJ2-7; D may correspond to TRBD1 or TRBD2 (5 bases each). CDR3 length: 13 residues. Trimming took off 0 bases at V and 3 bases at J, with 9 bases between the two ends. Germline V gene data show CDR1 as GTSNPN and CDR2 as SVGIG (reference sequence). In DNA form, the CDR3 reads TGTGCCTGGAGTGTAGGGGCGGGCTACGAGCAGTACTTC. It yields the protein CAWSVGAGYEQYF.

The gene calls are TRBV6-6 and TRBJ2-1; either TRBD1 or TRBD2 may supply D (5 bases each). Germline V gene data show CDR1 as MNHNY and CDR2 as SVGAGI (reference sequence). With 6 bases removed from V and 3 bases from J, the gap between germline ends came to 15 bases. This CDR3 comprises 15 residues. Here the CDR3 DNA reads TGTGCCAGCAGCCTGTTGGGGGTGGGCTACAATGAGCAGTTCTTC. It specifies CASSLLGVGYNEQFF.

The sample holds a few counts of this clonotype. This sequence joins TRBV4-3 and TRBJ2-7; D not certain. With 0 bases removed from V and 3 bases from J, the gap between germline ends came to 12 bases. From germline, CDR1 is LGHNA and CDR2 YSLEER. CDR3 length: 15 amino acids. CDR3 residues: CASSQDKGPSYEQYF. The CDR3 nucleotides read TGCGCCAGCAGCCAAGATAAAGGACCGAGCTACGAGCAGTACTTC.

This CDR3 is CSARVPLPSTDTQYF. Here the CDR3 DNA reads TGCAGTGCTAGAGTACCTCTGCCTAGCACAGATACGCAGTATTTT. The chain couples TRBV20-1 to TRBJ2-3, with D hard to call. The germline V gene has CDR1 DFQATT and CDR2 SNEGSKA (reference sequence). The V end was cut by 1 base, the J end by 0 bases, with 11 bases between. CDR3 length: 15 amino acids.

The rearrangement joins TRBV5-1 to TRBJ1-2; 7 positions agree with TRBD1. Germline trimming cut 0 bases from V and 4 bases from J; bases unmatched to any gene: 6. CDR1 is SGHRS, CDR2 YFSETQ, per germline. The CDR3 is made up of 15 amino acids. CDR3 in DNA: TGCGCCAGCAGCTTGGGCAAGGACAGGATCTATGGCTACACCTTC. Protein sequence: CASSLGKDRIYGYTF.

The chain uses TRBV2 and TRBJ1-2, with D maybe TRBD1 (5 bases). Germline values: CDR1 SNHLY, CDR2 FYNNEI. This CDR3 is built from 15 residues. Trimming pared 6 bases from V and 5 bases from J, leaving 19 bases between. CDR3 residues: CASRSIRDRDYGYTF. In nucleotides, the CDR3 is TGTGCCAGCAGGTCTATCCGGGACCGGGATTATGGCTACACCTTC.

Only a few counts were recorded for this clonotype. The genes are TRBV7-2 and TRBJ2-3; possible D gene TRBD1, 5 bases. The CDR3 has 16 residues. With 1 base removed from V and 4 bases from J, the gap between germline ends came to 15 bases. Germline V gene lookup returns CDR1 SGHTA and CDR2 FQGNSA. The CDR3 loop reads CASSLVRGAPPDTQYF. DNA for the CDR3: TGTGCCAGCAGCTTAGTTAGGGGTGCCCCCCCAGATACGCAGTATTTT.

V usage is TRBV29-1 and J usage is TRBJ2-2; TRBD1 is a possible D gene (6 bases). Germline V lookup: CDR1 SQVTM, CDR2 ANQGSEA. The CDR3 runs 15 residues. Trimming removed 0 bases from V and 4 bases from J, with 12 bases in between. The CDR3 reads CSVEDGQGSTGELFF. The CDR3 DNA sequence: TGCAGCGTTGAAGATGGGCAGGGGAGCACCGGGGAGCTGTTTTTT.

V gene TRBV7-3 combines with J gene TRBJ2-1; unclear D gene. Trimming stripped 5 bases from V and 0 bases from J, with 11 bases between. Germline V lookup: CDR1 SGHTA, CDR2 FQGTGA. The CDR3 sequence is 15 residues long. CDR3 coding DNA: TGTGCCAGCAGCGTTAGTAGTCCCTCCTACAATGAGCAGTTCTTC. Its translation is CASSVSSPSYNEQFF.

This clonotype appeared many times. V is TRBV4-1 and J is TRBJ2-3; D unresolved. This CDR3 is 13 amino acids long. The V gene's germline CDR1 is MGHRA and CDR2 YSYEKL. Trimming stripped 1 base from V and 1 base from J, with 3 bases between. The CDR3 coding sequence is TGCGCCAGCAGCCAAGTAGGCACAGATACGCAGTATTTT. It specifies CASSQVGTDTQYF.

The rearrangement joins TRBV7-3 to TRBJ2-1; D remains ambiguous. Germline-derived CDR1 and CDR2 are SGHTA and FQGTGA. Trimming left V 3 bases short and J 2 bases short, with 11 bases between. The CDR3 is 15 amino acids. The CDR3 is CASSFQTDPYNEQFF. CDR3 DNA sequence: TGTGCCAGCAGCTTCCAGACGGACCCCTACAATGAGCAGTTCTTC.